The subject of this entry is one T cell receptor (beta chain). No antigen is known for it. Germline lookup yields CDR1 SGHNT and CDR2 YYREEE (reference sequence). This CDR3 spans 15 amino acids. V lost 4 bases to trimming and J lost 6 bases, with 20 bases between them. The data were obtained in a study of T cell responses to AZD1222 COVID-19 vaccine. Study-wide findings and caveats: Of spike-specific TCRs, nearly half reportedly target regions left unmutated in variants. The span of vaccine-associated CD4 TCRs extended across spike, with dominance at 160-218 and 743-854.

Sequencing used immunoSEQ multiplex PCR; TCRdb keeps in-frame clones, though not all of them. The repertoire holds about 83,000 clones, with 70% to 90% as singletons. The source was peripheral blood, collected 28 days after the second AZD1222 dose. This sequence originates from an adult who received the AZD1222 COVID-19 vaccine. This sequence joins TRBV5-4 and TRBJ2-7; D might be TRBD2 (7 bases). This CDR3 reads CASSPGGGRDFEQYF. The DNA for the CDR3 is TGTGCCAGCAGCCCTGGGGGCGGGAGAGATTTCGAGCAGTACTTC.